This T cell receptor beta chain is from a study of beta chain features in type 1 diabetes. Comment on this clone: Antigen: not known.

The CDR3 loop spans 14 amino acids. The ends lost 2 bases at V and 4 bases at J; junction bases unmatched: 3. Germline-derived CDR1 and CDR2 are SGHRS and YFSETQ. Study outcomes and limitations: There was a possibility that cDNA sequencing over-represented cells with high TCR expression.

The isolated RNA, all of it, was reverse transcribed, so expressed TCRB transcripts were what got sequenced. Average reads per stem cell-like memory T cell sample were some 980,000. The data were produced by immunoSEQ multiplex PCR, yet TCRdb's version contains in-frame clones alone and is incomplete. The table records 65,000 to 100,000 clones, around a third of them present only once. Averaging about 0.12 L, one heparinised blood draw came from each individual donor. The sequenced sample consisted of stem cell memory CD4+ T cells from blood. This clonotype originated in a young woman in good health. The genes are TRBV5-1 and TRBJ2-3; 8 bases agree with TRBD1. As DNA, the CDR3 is TGCGCCAGCAGCTTTGGGACAGGCCCAGATACGCAGTATTTT. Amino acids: CASSFGTGPDTQYF.